These 8 T cell receptor beta chains were all obtained from the same sample, sequenced in a study of blood T cell repertoires in COVID-19. Profiled with immunoSEQ multiplex PCR; TCRdb holds only in-frame clones, not every one. The sample holds around 200,000 clones, under 90% seen once. The sequenced material came from peripheral blood. The receptor source for this set is a man aged 25 to 40 with active or convalescent COVID-19.

The chain carries TRBV7-9 and TRBJ1-1, with TRBD1 matching 7 bases. CDR1 is SEHNR and CDR2 is FQNEAQ in the germline V gene (reference sequence). CDR3 size: 14 residues. V shed 10 bases, J shed 4 bases, and the junction held 12 bases outside the gene matches. DNA of the CDR3: TGTGCCACCCAAGCAACCACAGGGGCCACTGAAGCTTTCTTT. This sequence encodes CATQATTGATEAFF.

The chain carries TRBV7-9 and TRBJ1-3; 8 nucleotides line up with TRBD1. Germline CDR1 is SEHNR and CDR2 is FQNEAQ (reference sequence). The junction had 8 bases not matched to a gene; V was cut back by 4 bases and J by 3 bases. CDR3 length: 16 amino acids. The CDR3 DNA follows: TGTGCCAGCAGCTACCCCCCAGGGGGCGATGGAAACACCATATATTTT. As protein: CASSYPPGGDGNTIYF.

The V gene is TRBV6-2 or TRBV6-3, the J gene TRBJ2-7, with D possibly TRBD2 on 7 matching bases. The germline V and J ends were trimmed by 4 bases and 2 bases, with 18 bases remaining between them. The V gene's germline CDR1 is MNHEY and CDR2 SVGEGT. The length of the CDR3 is 16 residues. CDR3 protein: CASSSTAGARTYEQYF. CDR3 coding DNA: TGTGCCAGCAGTTCTACCGCGGGGGCGAGGACCTACGAGCAGTACTTC.

The chain combines TRBV10-1 with TRBJ2-7; 9 bases match TRBD1. CDR3 length equals 14 residues. The V gene's germline CDR1 is WNHNN and CDR2 SYGVQD (reference sequence). Trimming at V came to 0 bases and at J to 6 bases, leaving 3 bases not matched to a gene. The CDR3 loop is CASSESKTGGEQYV. CDR3 in DNA: TGCGCCAGCAGTGAGTCGAAGACAGGGGGCGAGCAGTACGTC.

About this clone itself: One end of the junction varies from germline; a read error may be responsible. The chain employs TRBV15 and TRBJ2-1; D possibly corresponds to TRBD2 (6 bases). The CDR3 is 14 amino acids. Germline CDR1 LNHNV, CDR2 YYDKDF (reference sequence). The CDR3 here is CATSRDRQTRERFF. In nucleotides, the CDR3 is TGTGCCACCAGCAGAGATCGACAGACCCGGGAGCGGTTCTTC. Full variable domain (rest looked up from reference TRBV15 and TRBJ2-1): DAMVIQNPRYQVTQFGKPVTLSCSQTLNHNVMYWYQQKSSQAPKLLFHYYDKDFNNEADTPDNFQSRRPNTSFCFLDIRSPGLGDTAMYLCATSRDRQTRERFFGPGTRLTVL.

V and J are TRBV28 and TRBJ1-5, with 7 bases lining up with TRBD1. This CDR3 region has 15 residues. The trim removed 5 bases at V and 4 bases at J, leaving 8 bases unmatched. Germline CDR1 MDHEN, CDR2 SYDVKM. CDR3 region: CASSPRGTANQPQHF. The DNA for the CDR3 is TGTGCCAGCAGTCCCCGCGGGACAGCTAATCAGCCCCAGCATTTT.

The gene calls are TRBV27 and TRBJ2-7, with D hard to call. CDR3 length equals 15 residues. Trimming removed 2 bases at V and 0 bases at J, with 11 bases between. CDR1 and CDR2 from the germline V gene are MNHEY and SMNVEV (reference sequence). The DNA for the CDR3 is TGTGCCAGCAGTTTAGGAGACCCCGGCTCCTACGAGCAGTACTTC. Its translation is CASSLGDPGSYEQYF.

This clone came up a few times. J is TRBJ2-2 and V is TRBV6-5; D remains unclear. In germline, CDR1 is MNHEY, CDR2 SVGAGI. Trimming removed 6 bases at V and 4 bases at J, with 6 bases between. This CDR3 is 12 amino acids long. CDR3 in DNA: TGTGCCAGCAGCGACTCCACCGGGGAGCTGTTTTTT. Its protein product is CASSDSTGELFF.